These 29 T cell receptor beta chains share one sample of origin, sequenced in a study of beta chain features in type 1 diabetes. Expressed TCRB transcripts were sequenced after all isolated RNA was converted to cDNA. Sequencing used immunoSEQ multiplex PCR; TCRdb keeps in-frame clones, though not all of them. The sample lists 200,000 to 250,000 clones; roughly 70% were seen once. Input material: naive CD4+ T cells from blood. The origin of the receptors is a man under 40 in good health.

V gene TRBV5-1 combines with J gene TRBJ2-7; a weak D match, TRBD2 (5 bases). Germline CDR1 is SGHRS and CDR2 is YFSETQ. The CDR3 is 14 amino acids. Trimming cost V 5 bases and J 7 bases, with 19 bases left between them. The CDR3 spells CASRLGPQLGEQYF. In DNA form, the CDR3 reads TGCGCCAGCAGACTTGGACCGCAACTAGGAGAGCAGTACTTC. The complete variable domain, with remaining parts taken from reference TRBV5-1 and TRBJ2-7, reads KAGVTQTPRYLIKTRGQQVTLSCSPISGHRSVSWYQQTPGQGLQFLFEYFSETQRNKGNFPGRFSGRQFSNSRSEMNVSTLELGDSALYLCASRLGPQLGEQYFGPGTRLTVT.

V is TRBV9 and J is TRBJ2-1, with 13 nucleotides matching TRBD2. J lost 7 bases, V lost 3 bases, and 4 bases had no gene match. Germline CDR1 and CDR2: SGDLS and YYNGEE. The CDR3 sequence is 15 residues long. This chain's CDR3 is CASSEGLAGLNEQFF. The CDR3 DNA reads TGTGCCAGCAGCGAGGGACTAGCGGGACTGAATGAGCAGTTCTTC. Together with reference TRBV9 and TRBJ2-1, the CDR3 gives the full variable domain: DSGVTQTPKHLITATGQRVTLRCSPRSGDLSVYWYQQSLDQGLQFLIQYYNGEERAKGNILERFSAQQFPDLHSELNLSSLELGDSALYFCASSEGLAGLNEQFFGPGTRLTVL.

The CDR3 region is CASSQAAATQYF. The CDR3 DNA is TGTGCCAGCAGCCAAGCGGCGGCCACGCAGTATTTT. V usage is TRBV4-2 and J usage is TRBJ2-3; D remains unclear. Germline values: CDR1 LGHNA, CDR2 YNFKEQ. The V end lost 1 base, the J end lost 9 bases, and 8 bases lay between the germline ends. CDR3 length: 12 amino acids.

This clone appeared a single time. The chain employs TRBV29-1 and TRBJ2-1; 9 bases align to TRBD1. Per the germline V gene, CDR1 is SQVTM and CDR2 is ANQGSEA. The CDR3 is 13 amino acids. After removal of 7 bases from V and 4 bases from J, the junction contained 5 bases not matched to a gene. The CDR3 region has the DNA TGCAGCGGCGGACAGGGGATATACAATGAGCAGTTCTTC. It translates to CSGGQGIYNEQFF.

This chain uses TRBV5-1 with TRBJ2-1; D unresolved. The germline V and J ends were trimmed by 7 bases and 6 bases, with 14 bases remaining between them. The germline gives CDR1 SGHRS, CDR2 YFSETQ. This CDR3 spans 13 amino acids. The CDR3 spells CASRPQTSNEQFF. In DNA form, the CDR3 reads TGCGCCAGCCGTCCCCAAACTTCCAATGAGCAGTTCTTC.

The chain links TRBV7-2 to TRBJ1-6; D gene ambiguous. Germline values: CDR1 SGHTA, CDR2 FQGNSA. V was clipped by 1 base and J by 2 bases, with 3 bases between them. The CDR3 spans 14 residues. In DNA, the CDR3 is TGTGCCAGCAGCTTAGTGGCCTATAATTCACCCCTCCACTTT. Protein sequence: CASSLVAYNSPLHF.

The V gene is TRBV14, the J gene TRBJ2-1, with 7 bases aligning to TRBD2. V dropped 0 bases and J dropped 6; count of bases not matched to a gene: 2. CDR1 and CDR2 (germline): SGHDN, FVKESK. The CDR3 has 14 residues. The chain's CDR3 is CASSQELARNEQFF. The DNA for the CDR3 is TGTGCCAGCAGCCAAGAACTAGCGCGCAATGAGCAGTTCTTC.

This chain uses TRBV30 with TRBJ2-1; D gene unclear. The germline gives CDR1 GTSNPN, CDR2 SVGIG (reference sequence). Trimming took 0 bases from V and 0 from J, leaving 9 bases between them. There are 15 residues in the CDR3. Here the CDR3 DNA reads TGTGCCTGGAGTGTGGCAGTTAGCTCCTACAATGAGCAGTTCTTC. This gives the protein CAWSVAVSSYNEQFF. Drawing the rest from reference TRBV30 and TRBJ2-1, the complete variable domain is SQTIHQWPATLVQPVGSPLSLECTVEGTSNPNLYWYRQAAGRGLQLLFYSVGIGQISSEVPQNLSASRPQDRQFILSSKKLLLSDSGFYLCAWSVAVSSYNEQFFGPGTRLTVL.

The genes are TRBV30 and TRBJ2-5; a weak D match, TRBD1 (7 bases). This CDR3 comprises 12 residues. Trimming cost V 5 bases and J 3 bases, with 10 bases left between them. The germline CDR1 and CDR2 sequences are GTSNPN and SVGIG (reference sequence). The CDR3 DNA follows: TGTGCCTGGGGGGGGACAGAAGAGACCCAGTACTTC. Its translation is CAWGGTEETQYF.

The chain couples TRBV4-3 to TRBJ2-1; no definite D call. CDR3 length equals 14 residues. V was clipped by 0 bases and J by 10 bases, with 13 bases between them. The V gene's germline CDR1 is LGHNA and CDR2 YSLEER. The CDR3 sequence is CASSQDSLVSEQFF. In DNA form, the CDR3 reads TGCGCCAGCAGCCAAGATTCCCTCGTAAGCGAGCAGTTCTTC.

This CDR3 reads CSAPVPNYGYTF. The CDR3 DNA reads as TGCAGCGCCCCCGTGCCCAACTATGGCTACACCTTC. The V gene is TRBV29-1, the J gene TRBJ1-2; D unclear. CDR3 length: 12 amino acids. Germline loops: CDR1 SQVTM, CDR2 ANQGSEA. V dropped 7 bases and J dropped 2 bases, with 11 bases sitting between them. The complete variable domain, with remaining parts taken from reference TRBV29-1 and TRBJ1-2, reads SAVISQKPSRDICQRGTSLTIQCQVDSQVTMMFWYRQQPGQSLTLIATANQGSEATYESGFVIDKFPISRPNLTFSTLTVSNMSPEDSSIYLCSAPVPNYGYTFGSGTRLTVV.

This clone came up a few times. The chain joins TRBV29-1 to TRBJ2-3, with TRBD2 matching 8 bases. Germline-derived CDR1 and CDR2 are SQVTM and ANQGSEA. The CDR3 is made up of 14 amino acids. V was pared by 5 bases and J by 1 base, with 5 bases of the junction left unmatched. Written as DNA, the CDR3 is TGCAGCGTTAAGGTAGCGGGACGCACAGATACGCAGTATTTT. Its protein is CSVKVAGRTDTQYF.

The chain recombines TRBV29-1 with TRBJ2-5; possible D gene TRBD2, 6 bases. The CDR3 is 12 amino acids. V lost 4 bases and J 5 bases, leaving 11 bases between the germline ends. Looked up from germline, CDR1 is SQVTM and CDR2 is ANQGSEA. The DNA of the CDR3 is TGCAGCGTTGGGCCAGGGAGGGAGACCCAGTACTTC. Residues: CSVGPGRETQYF. The full variable domain, its missing parts supplied by reference TRBV29-1 and TRBJ2-5, is SAVISQKPSRDICQRGTSLTIQCQVDSQVTMMFWYRQQPGQSLTLIATANQGSEATYESGFVIDKFPISRPNLTFSTLTVSNMSPEDSSIYLCSVGPGRETQYFGPGTRLLVL.

The rearrangement uses TRBV9 and TRBJ1-1, with TRBD1 matching over 9 bases. Trimming took 0 bases from V and 1 from J; bases not matched to a gene: 10. CDR3 length equals 18 residues. CDR1 and CDR2 (germline): SGDLS, YYNGEE. The CDR3 loop is CASSVGAGTGLRNTEAFF. CDR3 nucleotides: TGTGCCAGCAGCGTAGGCGCAGGGACAGGGTTAAGGAACACTGAAGCTTTCTTT.

This clone has a single count. The same CDR3 can be traced to other DNA sequences in this sample. The rearrangement links TRBV9 to TRBJ2-1; no definite D call. Germline values: CDR1 SGDLS, CDR2 YYNGEE. Deletions cut 0 bases from V and 2 bases from J, with 9 bases between. This CDR3 region has 15 residues. CDR3 sequence: CASSVVGSPYNEQFF. Here the CDR3 DNA reads TGTGCCAGCAGCGTAGTCGGTTCTCCCTACAATGAGCAGTTCTTC.

V is TRBV25-1 and J is TRBJ1-2; weak D call: TRBD1 (6 bases). Germline values: CDR1 MGHDK, CDR2 SYGVNS. CDR3 length: 12 residues. Trimming cost V 6 bases and J 2 bases, with 7 bases left between them. In DNA, the CDR3 is TGTGCCAGCAGGGACAGAAACTATGGCTACACCTTC. Translating gives CASRDRNYGYTF.

This clone came up a few times. This chain uses TRBV7-2 with TRBJ2-1; 8 nucleotides line up with TRBD2. This CDR3 contains 12 residues. Trimming at V came to 5 bases and at J to 8 bases, leaving 2 bases not matched to a gene. From germline, CDR1 is SGHTA and CDR2 FQGNSA. CDR3 nucleotides: TGTGCCAGCAGCCCACTAGCGGATGAGCAGTTCTTC. It encodes CASSPLADEQFF.

J is TRBJ1-5 and V is TRBV23-1; 10 bases are a match to TRBD1. TRBV23-1 is an ORF for which the function is uncertain. Trimming cost V 2 bases and J 4 bases; bases outside gene matches: 5. The CDR3 has 16 amino acids. In DNA form, the CDR3 reads TGCGCCAGCAGTCAAGACGGACAGGGGGGAAATCAGCCCCAGCATTTT. Its protein is CASSQDGQGGNQPQHF.

V and J are TRBV4-2 and TRBJ2-7; D is unresolved. Trimming shortened V by 0 bases and J by 9 bases, and 9 bases separated the two germline ends. From germline, CDR1 is LGHNA and CDR2 YNFKEQ. CDR3 length: 12 amino acids. CDR3 nucleotides: TGTGCCAGCAGCCAAGATGTGAGTAGGCAGTACTTC. Protein product: CASSQDVSRQYF.

This clone was counted only a few times. V and J are TRBV7-2 and TRBJ2-6; no firm D call. This CDR3 has 13 residues. Per the germline V gene, CDR1 is SGHTA and CDR2 is FQGNSA. Trimming removed 7 bases at V and 2 bases at J, with 6 bases between. The CDR3 sequence is CASKNPGANVLTF. The CDR3 DNA reads as TGTGCCAGCAAGAACCCTGGGGCCAACGTCCTGACTTTC.

The chain recombines TRBV29-1 with TRBJ2-7; 7 positions agree with TRBD2. Looked up from germline, CDR1 is SQVTM and CDR2 is ANQGSEA. The CDR3 runs 12 residues. DNA for the CDR3: TGCAGTACCCAGCGGGACCCCATCGAGCAGTACTTC. As protein: CSTQRDPIEQYF.

This chain links TRBV18 with TRBJ2-3; D is unresolved. V gave up 2 bases and J gave up 6 bases, with 9 bases separating them. CDR3 size: 13 residues. From germline, CDR1 is KGHSH and CDR2 LQKENI. The CDR3 sequence is CASSPGPGDTQYF. The CDR3 DNA is TGTGCCAGCTCACCAGGGCCGGGTGATACGCAGTATTTT.

This chain uses TRBV30 with TRBJ2-7; D not certain. V was clipped by 0 bases and J by 0 bases, with 18 bases between them. Germline-derived CDR1 and CDR2 are GTSNPN and SVGIG (reference sequence). CDR3 size: 17 residues. The CDR3 sequence: CAWSVQGWNTSSYEQYF. DNA of the CDR3: TGTGCCTGGAGTGTACAAGGTTGGAACACTTCCTCCTACGAGCAGTACTTC.

The chain employs TRBV30 and TRBJ2-5; no firm D call. V gave up 2 bases and J gave up 0 bases, with 13 bases separating them. The CDR3 is 15 amino acids. Germline CDR1 and CDR2: GTSNPN and SVGIG (reference sequence). CDR3 protein: CAWSKGQSYQETQYF. CDR3 in DNA: TGTGCCTGGAGTAAAGGCCAGAGTTACCAAGAGACCCAGTACTTC.

This clone occurred a few times. Different DNA sequences within this sample yield the same CDR3. The chain carries TRBV29-1 and TRBJ2-3; perhaps TRBD1 as D (5 bases). Germline lookup yields CDR1 SQVTM and CDR2 ANQGSEA. The CDR3 spans 12 residues. Trimming took 3 bases from V and 3 from J, leaving 7 bases between them. The CDR3 DNA sequence: TGCAGCGTTGATCAGGGTACAGATACGCAGTATTTT. Translating gives CSVDQGTDTQYF.

The J gene is TRBJ2-4, the V gene TRBV2; D possibly corresponds to TRBD2 (5 bases). Germline assignment: CDR1 SNHLY and CDR2 FYNNEI. V lost 6 bases, J lost 9 bases, and 9 bases lay in between. There are 11 residues in the CDR3. The CDR3 DNA reads TGTGCCAGCAGCCGGGCGGGCATTCAGTACTTC. It translates to CASSRAGIQYF.

The chain uses TRBV23-1 and TRBJ1-5; D is uncertain. TRBV23-1 is annotated as an ORF whose role is uncertain. Trimming took 0 bases from V and 3 from J, leaving 15 bases between them. The CDR3 extends over 17 amino acids. In DNA, the CDR3 is TGCGCCAGCAGTCAATCTGCATTGAGACGGTCCAATCAGCCCCAGCATTTT. This gives the protein CASSQSALRRSNQPQHF.

V gene TRBV5-6 combines with J gene TRBJ2-1, with 10 bases identical to TRBD2. Germline V gene data show CDR1 as SGHDT and CDR2 as YYEEEE. After removal of 0 bases from V and 8 bases from J, the junction contained 5 bases not matched to a gene. The CDR3 length is 15 residues. The CDR3: CASSLALAGEYEQFF. Here the CDR3 DNA reads TGTGCCAGCAGCTTGGCTCTAGCGGGGGAATATGAGCAGTTCTTC.

The V and J genes are TRBV9 and TRBJ2-5; 10 bases align to TRBD2. The CDR3 runs to 18 residues. V lost 0 bases to trimming and J lost 5 bases; unmatched junction nucleotides: 13. Germline values: CDR1 SGDLS, CDR2 YYNGEE. The CDR3 here is CASSVAAGGLEVGETQYF. The CDR3 DNA follows: TGTGCCAGCAGCGTAGCAGCGGGGGGGCTAGAGGTTGGGGAGACCCAGTACTTC.